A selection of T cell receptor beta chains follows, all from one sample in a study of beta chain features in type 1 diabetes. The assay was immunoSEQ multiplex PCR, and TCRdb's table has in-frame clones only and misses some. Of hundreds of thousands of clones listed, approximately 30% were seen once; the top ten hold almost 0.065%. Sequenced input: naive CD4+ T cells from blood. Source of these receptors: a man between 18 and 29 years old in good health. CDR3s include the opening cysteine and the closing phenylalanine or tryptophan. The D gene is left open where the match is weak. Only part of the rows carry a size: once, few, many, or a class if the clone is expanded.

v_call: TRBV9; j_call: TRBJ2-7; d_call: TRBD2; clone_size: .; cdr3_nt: TGTGCCAGCAGCCAGCGGGAGGTGTCAGAGCAGTACTTC; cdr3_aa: CASSQREVSEQYF
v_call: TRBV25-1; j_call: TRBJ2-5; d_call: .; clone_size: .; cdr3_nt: TGTGCCAGCAGTGAGCCCGACGTACAAGAGACCCAGTACTTC; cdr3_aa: CASSEPDVQETQYF
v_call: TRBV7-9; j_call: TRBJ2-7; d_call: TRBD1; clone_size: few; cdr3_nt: TGTGCCAGCAGCCTAGGGACAGGGCCGACCTACGAGCAGTACTTC; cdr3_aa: CASSLGTGPTYEQYF
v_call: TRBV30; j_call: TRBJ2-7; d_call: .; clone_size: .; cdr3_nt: TGTGCCTGGAGGGACAGTTCCCACGAGCAGTACTTC; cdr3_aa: CAWRDSSHEQYF
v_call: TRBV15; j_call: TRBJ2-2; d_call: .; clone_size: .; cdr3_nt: TGTGCCACCAGCAGACAGATCGGGGAGCTGTTTTTT; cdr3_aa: CATSRQIGELFF
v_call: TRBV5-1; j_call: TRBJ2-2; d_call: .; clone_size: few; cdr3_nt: TGCGCCAGCAGCTTAGAAACGTTCACCGGGGAGCTGTTTTTT; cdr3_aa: CASSLETFTGELFF
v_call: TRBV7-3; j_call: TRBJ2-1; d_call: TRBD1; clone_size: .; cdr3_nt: TGTGCCAGCAGCCCCACTTGGGACAGTTACAATGAGCAGTTCTTC; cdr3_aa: CASSPTWDSYNEQFF
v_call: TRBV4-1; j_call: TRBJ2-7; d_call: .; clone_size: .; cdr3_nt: TGCGCCAGCAGCCGAAGACAAGTCGACAGTCGAAGCTCCTACGAGCAGTACTTC; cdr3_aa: CASSRRQVDSRSSYEQYF
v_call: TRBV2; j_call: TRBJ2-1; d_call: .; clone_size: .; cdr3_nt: TGTGCCAGCAGTGGAGGGGTTAGCTCCTACAATGAGCAGTTCTTC; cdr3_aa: CASSGGVSSYNEQFF
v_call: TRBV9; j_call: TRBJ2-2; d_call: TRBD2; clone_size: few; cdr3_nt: TGTGCCAGCAGCGCGTTGGTAGCGGGAGGGTTAGGCGGGGAGCTGTTTTTT; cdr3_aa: CASSALVAGGLGGELFF
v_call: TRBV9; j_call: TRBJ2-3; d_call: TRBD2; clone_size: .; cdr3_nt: TGTGCCAGCAGCGTTGGACTAGCGGGGACAGATACGCAGTATTTT; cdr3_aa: CASSVGLAGTDTQYF
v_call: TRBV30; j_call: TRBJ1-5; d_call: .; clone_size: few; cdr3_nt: TGTGCCTGGACCGGACGGGGCAATCAGCCCCAGCATTTT; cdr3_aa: CAWTGRGNQPQHF
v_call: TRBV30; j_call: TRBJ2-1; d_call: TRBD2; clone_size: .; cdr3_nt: TGTGCCTGGAGTGAAGGGAGGGGAGCCTACAATGAGCAGTTCTTC; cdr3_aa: CAWSEGRGAYNEQFF
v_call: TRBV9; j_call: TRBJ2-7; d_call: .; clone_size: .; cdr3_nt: TGTGCCAGCAGCGCGGTTTCGACAGCCTTCTCCTACGAGCAGTACTTC; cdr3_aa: CASSAVSTAFSYEQYF
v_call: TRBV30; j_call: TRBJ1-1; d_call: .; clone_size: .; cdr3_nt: TGTGCCTGGAGCATCACTACCATAAACACTGAAGCTTTCTTT; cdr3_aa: CAWSITTINTEAFF
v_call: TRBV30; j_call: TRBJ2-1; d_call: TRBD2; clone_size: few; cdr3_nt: TGTGCCTGGACCGCCGGGACTAGCGGCTACAATGAGCAGTTCTTC; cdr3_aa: CAWTAGTSGYNEQFF
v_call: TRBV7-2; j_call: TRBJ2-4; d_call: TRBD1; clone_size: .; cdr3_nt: TGTGCCAGCAGCTACACGGGACAGCTAGCCAAAAACATTCAGTACTTC; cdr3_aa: CASSYTGQLAKNIQYF
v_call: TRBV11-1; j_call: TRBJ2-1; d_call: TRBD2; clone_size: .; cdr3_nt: TGTGCCAGCAGCCCCAGCGGGGGCGGTGTAGATGAGCAGTTCTTC; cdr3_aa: CASSPSGGGVDEQFF
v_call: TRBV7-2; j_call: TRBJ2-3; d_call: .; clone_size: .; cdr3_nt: TGTGCCAGCAGCTTAATTCAGGGTACGCAGTATTTT; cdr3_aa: CASSLIQGTQYF
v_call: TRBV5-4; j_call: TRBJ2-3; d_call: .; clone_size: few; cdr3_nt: TGTGCCAGCAGCCCGGGACTGCGCACAGATACGCAGTATTTT; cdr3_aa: CASSPGLRTDTQYF
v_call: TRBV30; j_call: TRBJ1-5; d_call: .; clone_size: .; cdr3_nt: TGTGCCTGGAGTAAGGGGTCGGGTCAGCCCCAGCATTTT; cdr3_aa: CAWSKGSGQPQHF
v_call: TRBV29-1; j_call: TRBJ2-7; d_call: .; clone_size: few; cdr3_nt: TGCAGCGTTGGTGAGCCCTACGAGCAGTACTTC; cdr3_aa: CSVGEPYEQYF
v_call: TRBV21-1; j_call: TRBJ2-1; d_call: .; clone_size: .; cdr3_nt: TGTGCCAGCAGCAAGGGAGCGGGAGAGGCCTCCTACAATGAGCAGTTCTTC; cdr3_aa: CASSKGAGEASYNEQFF
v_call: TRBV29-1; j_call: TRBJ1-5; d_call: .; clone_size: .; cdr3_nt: TGCAGTTGGAGAACTCCTCCTGGGAATCAGCCCCAGCATTTT; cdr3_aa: CSWRTPPGNQPQHF
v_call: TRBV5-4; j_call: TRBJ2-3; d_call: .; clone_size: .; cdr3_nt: TGTGCCAGCAGCTTGGACTTCACAGATACGCAGTATTTT; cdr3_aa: CASSLDFTDTQYF
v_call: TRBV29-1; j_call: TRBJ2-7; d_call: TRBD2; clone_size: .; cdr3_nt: TGCAGCGTCCGTACTAGCGGGGTTTCCTACGAGCAGTACTTC; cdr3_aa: CSVRTSGVSYEQYF
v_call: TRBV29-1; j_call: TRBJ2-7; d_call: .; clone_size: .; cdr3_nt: TGCAGCGCACAGGGTGGGGCCTCCTACGAGCAGTACTTC; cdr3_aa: CSAQGGASYEQYF
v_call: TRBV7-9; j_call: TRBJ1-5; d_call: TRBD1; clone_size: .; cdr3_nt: TGTGCCAGCAGCCCTGGGACAGGGACAGCCCAGCATTTT; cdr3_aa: CASSPGTGTAQHF
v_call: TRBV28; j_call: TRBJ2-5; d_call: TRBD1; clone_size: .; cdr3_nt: TGTGCCAGCGGACATCGACAGGGGGCTTGGGAGACCCAGTACTTC; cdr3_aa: CASGHRQGAWETQYF
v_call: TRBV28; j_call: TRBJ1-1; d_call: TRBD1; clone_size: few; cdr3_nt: TGTGCCAGCAGCCCCGGACAGGGGGCCTCAGAAGCTTTCTTT; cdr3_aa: CASSPGQGASEAFF